This T cell receptor (beta chain) appears in the sequencing data of a study of blood T cell repertoires in COVID-19. This CDR3 contains 15 residues. V gave up 7 bases and J gave up 2 bases; unmatched junction bases: 9. The V gene's germline CDR1 is SGHTA and CDR2 FQGNSA. TCRdb keeps only in-frame clones here, not all; method: immunoSEQ multiplex PCR. Here the sample spans approximately 22,000 clones, 90% to 95% being singletons. The TCR comes from a man aged 65 to 79 with active COVID-19. This chain uses TRBV7-2 with TRBJ2-7; 9 bases align to TRBD2. The specimen was peripheral blood. In DNA form, the CDR3 reads TGTGCCAGCACTAAAGGGCTAGCGGGACCCTACGAGCAGTACTTC. Translation: CASTKGLAGPYEQYF.